This T cell receptor (beta chain) was captured by sequencing in a study of shared clonotypes between healthy human individuals. J gave up 5 bases and V 2 bases, and 2 bases lay outside the gene matches. Germline assignment: CDR1 GTSNPN and CDR2 SVGIG (reference sequence). The CDR3 has 13 residues. Here immunoSEQ multiplex PCR was the method, and the copy in TCRdb shows in-frame clones only, minus some. This sample has about 1 million clones, with roughly 75% found just once. Whole-study findings and limits: Among a handful of donors, roughly 5.5% of naive CD4 clonotypes were found in common.

As regards this clone: Its specificity is unknown.

Source material: memory CD4+ T cells sorted from blood. Subset given: CD45RA-negative fraction. The origin of this receptor is a man younger than 35 in good health. The chain uses TRBV30 and TRBJ2-5, with 10 nucleotides matching TRBD1. The CDR3, as DNA: TGTGCCTGGAGTAGGGGACAGGGGGAGACCCAGTACTTC. Translation: CAWSRGQGETQYF.